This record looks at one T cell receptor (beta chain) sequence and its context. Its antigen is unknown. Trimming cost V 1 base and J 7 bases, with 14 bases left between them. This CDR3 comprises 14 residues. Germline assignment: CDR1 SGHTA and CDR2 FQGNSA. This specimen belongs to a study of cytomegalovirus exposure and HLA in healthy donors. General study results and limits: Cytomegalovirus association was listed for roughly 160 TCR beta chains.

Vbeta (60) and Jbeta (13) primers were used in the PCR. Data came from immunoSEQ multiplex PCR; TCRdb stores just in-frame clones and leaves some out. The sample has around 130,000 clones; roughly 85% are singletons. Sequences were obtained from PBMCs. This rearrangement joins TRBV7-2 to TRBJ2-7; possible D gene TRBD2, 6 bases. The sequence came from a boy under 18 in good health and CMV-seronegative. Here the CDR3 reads CASSLVGGASEQYF. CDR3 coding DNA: TGTGCCAGCAGCTTAGTCGGCGGGGCTTCAGAGCAGTACTTC. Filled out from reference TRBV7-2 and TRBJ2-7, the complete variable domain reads GAGVSQSPSNKVTEKGKDVELRCDPISGHTALYWYRQSLGQGLEFLIYFQGNSAPDKSGLPSDRFSAERTGGSVSTLTIQRTQQEDSAVYLCASSLVGGASEQYFGPGTRLTVT.